The source of this T cell receptor beta chain is a study of blood T cell repertoires in COVID-19. The overall study: The United States, Italy and Spain were the sources of the acute and convalescent COVID-19 samples.

TCRdb's table, derived via immunoSEQ multiplex PCR, lists solely in-frame clones and lacks some. The table includes roughly 130,000 clones, roughly nine tenths detected once. With V trimmed by 3 bases and J by 0 bases, 7 bases remained unmatched. The germline V gene has CDR1 SGHTS and CDR2 YDEGEE. CDR3 length: 16 residues. This TCR came from a man in his sixties with COVID-19, enrolled during active disease. Specimen: peripheral blood. This chain links TRBV5-8 with TRBJ2-7, with 9 bases aligning to TRBD1. DNA of the CDR3: TGTGCCAGCAGCTCGTACCCGGGACAGGGCTCCTACGAGCAGTACTTC. This encodes CASSSYPGQGSYEQYF.